This T cell receptor beta chain was recorded in a study of blood T cell repertoires in COVID-19 (TCRdb year 2020). About the full investigation: Samples covering the acute and convalescent phases of COVID-19 were provided by collaborators in the United States, Italy and Spain. The prospective study material was composed of cDNA or gDNA derived from T cells, B-cell-depleted T cells, or PBMCs. Deeply sampled blood TCRbeta repertoires from subjects exposed to, actively infected with, or recovered from COVID-19 were included in the dataset. The repertoires were made available in a free public database intended to serve as a resource for research on the immune response to SARS-CoV-2. Samples were obtained from the ongoing ImmuneRACE study (first 160 participants) and from some 1,300 subjects provided by 6 global collaborators. Nearly every sample came with metadata listing a de-identified subject ID, COVID-19 status, age in years and sex. Where available, HLA class I and class II types were taken from metadata supplied by the sample provider and were not determined by assay-based typing.

The collaborating institutions used their own protocols to collect whole blood in K2EDTA tubes. For TCRbeta analysis, collaborator samples were shipped as frozen whole blood, as isolated PBMCs, or as DNA extracted from either sample type. As concerns this clone: Its antigen has not been determined. Per-base quality was not reported, and no clone a single base away is much larger than it.

V sheds 4 bases and J sheds 0 bases, leaving 16 bases between their ends. Sequences SGDLS (CDR1) and YYNGEE (CDR2) are obtained from the germline V gene. Including cysteine and phenylalanine, the CDR3 has 16 amino acids. Only CDR3 DNA is held: 48 bases, read in frame from base 1. Results and caveats for the whole study, not just this receptor: The quantity of clinical and demographic metadata differed by source and by participant and was supplied without curation.

The immunoSEQ Assay, a bias-controlled multiplex PCR, was used to amplify TCRbeta CDR3 regions from genomic DNA. The paper's processing steps were these. The number of nucleated cells in each sample was estimated from the amplification of reference gene primers within the assay. To quantify the absolute abundance of each unique TCRbeta CDR3 rearrangement, sequence reads were collapsed and filtered. Productive Simpson clonality was computed per sample as the square root of Simpson's diversity index over productive rearrangements. The table was pulled from immuneACCESS by TCRdb, which kept in-frame rearrangements only. Such tables lose some clones; where checked, under half of the loss comes from unresolved V genes, and the rest has no known cause. That table supplies the V and J calls and clone size; D and trimming were determined from the DNA. The sample yields around 68,000 clones; roughly 84% were counted once. In total, the top ten clones hold less than 8% of the sample.

The receptor was isolated from a man in his fifties or sixties with active COVID-19. The V and J genes are TRBV9 and TRBJ1-2; no D gene can be assigned with confidence. The sample consisted of peripheral blood. The CDR3 region has the sequence CASSLPSGGTNYGYTF. The nucleotides are TGTGCCAGCAGCCTGCCGTCGGGAGGGACTAACTATGGCTACACCTTC.